The 15 T cell receptor beta chains below come from one sample, sequenced in a study of vaccination and CD4 T cells after COVID-19. The treatment is: approximately 9-day PBMC culture with coronavirus spike peptide pools or control peptides (ViraFEST assay). Their antigens are not known. Sequenced with the Oncomine TCR Beta short-read assay was DNA taken from cultured CD4+ T cells. One entry per CDR3 protein results from TCRdb running MiXCR on the PCR reads. The repertoire consists of some 16,000 distinct CDR3 sequences, with about 80% occurring once and the leading ten covering 11%. Sequencing used CD4+ T cells from blood, cultured in vitro. The receptors come from a human donor who had recovered from COVID-19.

This clonotype was recorded only once. The genes are TRBV19 and TRBJ2-5; D is uncertain. V shed 3 bases and J shed 7 bases, with 12 bases lying between them. Germline CDR1 reads LNHDA; CDR2 reads SQIVND (reference sequence). CDR3 length equals 13 residues. The CDR3 DNA follows: TGTGCCAGTAGTATCCGGGCTTTGGGGACCCAGTACTTC. It codes for CASSIRALGTQYF.

The chain has TRBV24-1 and TRBJ2-7; D not certain. The CDR3 contains 13 residues. V was shortened by 6 bases and J by 1 base, with 9 bases between the two germline ends. The germline V gene has CDR1 KGHDR and CDR2 SFDVKD. CDR3 region: CATSSVFSYEQYF. In DNA, the CDR3 is TGTGCCACCAGTAGTGTTTTTTCCTACGAGCAGTACTTC.

The rearrangement links TRBV14 to TRBJ2-7, with D tentatively TRBD1 (6 bases). Germline values: CDR1 SGHDN, CDR2 FVKESK. The CDR3 runs 14 residues. V was cut by 5 bases and J by 2 bases, with 13 bases left in between. CDR3 in amino acids: CASSKASGAYEQYF. CDR3 bases: TGTGCCAGCAGCAAGGCTTCAGGGGCCTACGAGCAGTACTTC.

V is TRBV20-1 and J is TRBJ1-1; 7 nucleotides match TRBD1. The ends lost 6 bases at V and 4 bases at J; junction bases unmatched: 11. Germline V gene sequence: CDR1 DFQATT, CDR2 SNEGSKA (reference sequence). The CDR3 extends over 14 amino acids. The CDR3 loop reads CSALNRGRGTEAFF. CDR3 DNA sequence: TGCAGTGCGTTGAACAGGGGCCGGGGCACTGAAGCTTTCTTT.

As to this clonotype: The junction and the germline gene differ at one end; a read error may be behind it. The chain carries TRBV6-2 or TRBV6-3 and TRBJ2-5, with 9 bases fitting TRBD2. Germline V gene data show CDR1 as MNHEY and CDR2 as SVGEGT. This CDR3 has 15 residues. The CDR3 DNA reads TGTCCCAGCATCAAGGGCGGGAGGGCCTCGGAGACCCAGTACTTC. Residues: CPSIKGGRASETQYF.

Here the CDR3 reads CASSRSGLYNSPLHF. For the CDR3, the DNA is TGTGCCAGCAGCCGCTCGGGGCTCTATAATTCACCCCTCCACTTT. This chain joins TRBV5-4 and TRBJ1-6; possibly TRBD1 for D (5 bases). Trimming shortened V by 4 bases and J by 3 bases, and 11 bases separated the two germline ends. The germline gives CDR1 SGHNT, CDR2 YYREEE (reference sequence). The CDR3 sequence is 15 residues long.

This clonotype occurred once. This chain links TRBV20-1 with TRBJ1-4; 8 bases agree with TRBD1. Germline trimming cut 1 base from V and 8 bases from J; bases unmatched to any gene: 9. Germline-derived CDR1 and CDR2 are DFQATT and SNEGSKA (reference sequence). The CDR3 runs to 15 residues. The CDR3 loop is CSARGTGFGGEKLFF. The CDR3 DNA reads as TGCAGTGCTAGAGGGACAGGGTTTGGTGGCGAAAAACTGTTTTTT.

CDR3 region: CSAKQFPGLAGLEQYF. For the CDR3, the DNA is TGCAGTGCTAAACAGTTCCCAGGACTAGCGGGACTGGAGCAGTACTTC. V usage is TRBV20-1 and J usage is TRBJ2-7, with 12 bases matching TRBD2. Germline V gene sequence: CDR1 DFQATT, CDR2 SNEGSKA (reference sequence). The V gene end was trimmed by 4 bases and the J gene end by 7 bases; junction bases not matched to a gene: 14. CDR3 length: 16 residues.

This rearrangement joins TRBV4-2 to TRBJ1-1; weak D call: TRBD1 (5 bases). V lost 0 bases and J lost 8, with 10 bases in between. CDR3 length: 13 amino acids. Germline V lookup: CDR1 LGHNA, CDR2 YNFKEQ. The CDR3 DNA sequence: TGTGCCAGCAGCCAAGAAGGGGCCAGGGAAGCTTTCTTT. Translated, it gives CASSQEGAREAFF.

This clonotype was seen only a few times. The chain joins TRBV5-1 to TRBJ1-1; D unclear. The CDR3 is made up of 15 amino acids. V was trimmed by 0 bases and J by 1 base, leaving 10 bases between them. Per germline, CDR1 SGHRS and CDR2 YFSETQ. The CDR3, as DNA: TGCGCCAGCAGCTTGGCTCCGGAACGGAACACTGAAGCTTTCTTT. This encodes CASSLAPERNTEAFF.

The gene calls are TRBV6-1 and TRBJ1-5; D possibly corresponds to TRBD1 (5 bases). In germline, CDR1 is MNHNS, CDR2 SASEGT. The CDR3 contains 15 residues. V shed 0 bases and J shed 7 bases, with 13 bases lying between them. The DNA for the CDR3 is TGTGCCAGCAGTGAAGCTCCAGGGATCGGACAGCCCCAGCATTTT. Translating it yields CASSEAPGIGQPQHF.

V is TRBV20-1 and J is TRBJ1-2; no definite D call. This CDR3 spans 12 amino acids. Germline CDR1 is DFQATT and CDR2 is SNEGSKA (reference sequence). The germline V and J ends were trimmed by 8 bases and 2 bases, with 12 bases remaining between them. The CDR3, as DNA: TGCAGTCCGATCGACACCAACTATGGCTACACCTTC. Translating gives CSPIDTNYGYTF.

This clonotype occurred a few times. The V gene is TRBV7-2, the J gene TRBJ1-1; 7 bases fit TRBD1. V dropped 5 bases and J dropped 4; count of bases not matched to a gene: 7. The CDR3 spans 14 residues. Germline CDR1 reads SGHTA; CDR2 reads FQGNSA. DNA of the CDR3: TGTGCCAGCAGCCCCTGGGACAGTGGCACTGAAGCTTTCTTT. This gives the protein CASSPWDSGTEAFF.

This rearrangement joins TRBV7-2 to TRBJ2-2; 7 bases align to TRBD1. Germline lookup yields CDR1 SGHTA and CDR2 FQGNSA. CDR3 length: 14 amino acids. With 5 bases clipped from V and 6 bases from J, the junction kept 6 bases outside the gene matches. The CDR3, as DNA: TGTGCCAGCAGCCCGTCCAGGGGGTCCGGGGAGCTGTTTTTT. Translating it yields CASSPSRGSGELFF.

The chain is built from TRBV5-6 and TRBJ2-7; TRBD1 matches 7 bases. This CDR3 is built from 15 residues. Germline lookup yields CDR1 SGHDT and CDR2 YYEEEE. The ends lost 4 bases at V and 4 bases at J; junction bases unmatched: 11. The CDR3 loop is CASSPPTGPGYEQYF. CDR3 coding DNA: TGTGCCAGCAGCCCCCCGACAGGGCCGGGGTACGAGCAGTACTTC. Complete variable domain (other parts from reference TRBV5-6 and TRBJ2-7): DAGVTQSPTHLIKTRGQQVTLRCSPKSGHDTVSWYQQALGQGPQFIFQYYEEEERQRGNFPDRFSGHQFPNYSSELNVNALLLGDSALYLCASSPPTGPGYEQYFGPGTRLTVT.